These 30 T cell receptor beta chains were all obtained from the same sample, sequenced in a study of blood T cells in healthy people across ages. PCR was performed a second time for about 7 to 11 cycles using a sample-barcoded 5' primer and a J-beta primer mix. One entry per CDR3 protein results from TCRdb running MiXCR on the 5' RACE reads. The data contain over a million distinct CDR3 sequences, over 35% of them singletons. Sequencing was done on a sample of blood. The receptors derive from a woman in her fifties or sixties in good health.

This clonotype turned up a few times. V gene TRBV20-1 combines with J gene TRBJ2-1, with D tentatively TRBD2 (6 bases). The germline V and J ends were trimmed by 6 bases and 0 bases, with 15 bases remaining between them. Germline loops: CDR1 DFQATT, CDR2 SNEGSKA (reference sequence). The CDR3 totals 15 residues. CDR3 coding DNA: TGCAGTGCCCCGGATCTAGCGACCTCCTACAATGAGCAGTTCTTC. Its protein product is CSAPDLATSYNEQFF.

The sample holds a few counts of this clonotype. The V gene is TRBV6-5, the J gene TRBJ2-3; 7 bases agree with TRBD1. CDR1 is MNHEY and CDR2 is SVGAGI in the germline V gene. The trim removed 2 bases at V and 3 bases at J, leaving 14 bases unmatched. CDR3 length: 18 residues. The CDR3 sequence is CASSYDLRETGKTDTQYF. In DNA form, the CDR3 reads TGTGCCAGCAGTTACGACCTAAGGGAGACAGGGAAAACAGATACGCAGTATTTT.

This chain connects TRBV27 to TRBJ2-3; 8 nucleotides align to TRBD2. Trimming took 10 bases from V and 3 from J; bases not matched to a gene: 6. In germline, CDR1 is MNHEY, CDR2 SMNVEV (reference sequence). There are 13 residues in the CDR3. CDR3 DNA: TGTGCCAAAAGCGGGAGAGGGACAGATACGCAGTATTTT. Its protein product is CAKSGRGTDTQYF.

The CDR3 is CASSGATGHNSPLHF. CDR3 sequence (DNA): TGTGCCAGCAGTGGGGCGACAGGGCACAATTCACCCCTCCACTTT. J is TRBJ1-6 and V is TRBV2, with 7 bases matching TRBD1. The CDR3 spans 15 residues. From germline, CDR1 is SNHLY and CDR2 FYNNEI. V lost 4 bases, J lost 7 bases, and 7 bases stayed unmatched.

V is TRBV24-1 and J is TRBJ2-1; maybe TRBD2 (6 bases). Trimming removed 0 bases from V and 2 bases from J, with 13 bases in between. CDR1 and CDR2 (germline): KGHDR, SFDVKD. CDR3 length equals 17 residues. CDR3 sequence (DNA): TGTGCCACCAGTGATTTGAGGGGCGGGATGGCCTACAATGAGCAGTTCTTC. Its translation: CATSDLRGGMAYNEQFF.

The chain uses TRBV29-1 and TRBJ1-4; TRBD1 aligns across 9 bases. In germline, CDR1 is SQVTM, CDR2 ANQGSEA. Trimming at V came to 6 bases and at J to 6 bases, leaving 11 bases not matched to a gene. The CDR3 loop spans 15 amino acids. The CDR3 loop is CSVLASGQGDEKLFF. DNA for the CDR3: TGCAGCGTCCTCGCCTCGGGACAGGGTGATGAAAAACTGTTTTTT. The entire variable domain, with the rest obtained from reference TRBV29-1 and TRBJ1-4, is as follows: SAVISQKPSRDICQRGTSLTIQCQVDSQVTMMFWYRQQPGQSLTLIATANQGSEATYESGFVIDKFPISRPNLTFSTLTVSNMSPEDSSIYLCSVLASGQGDEKLFFGSGTQLSVL.

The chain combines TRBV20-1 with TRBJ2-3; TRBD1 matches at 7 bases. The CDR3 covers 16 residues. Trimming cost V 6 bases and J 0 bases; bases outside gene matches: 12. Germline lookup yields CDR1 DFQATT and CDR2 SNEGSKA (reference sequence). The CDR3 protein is CSAHPYTGVSTDTQYF. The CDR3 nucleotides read TGCAGTGCGCACCCTTATACAGGGGTGAGCACAGATACGCAGTATTTT.

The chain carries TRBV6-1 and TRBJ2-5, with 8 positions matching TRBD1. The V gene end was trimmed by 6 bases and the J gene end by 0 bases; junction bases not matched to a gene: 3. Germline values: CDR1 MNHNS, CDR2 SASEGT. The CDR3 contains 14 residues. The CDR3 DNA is TGTGCCAGCAGCTACAGGGGGTACCAAGAGACCCAGTACTTC. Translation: CASSYRGYQETQYF.

CDR3 residues: CSALKRDRNIQYF. Here the CDR3 DNA reads TGCAGTGCTCTAAAAAGGGACAGGAACATTCAGTACTTC. The chain uses TRBV20-1 and TRBJ2-4, with 8 bases that match TRBD1. The CDR3 length is 13 residues. The germline gives CDR1 DFQATT, CDR2 SNEGSKA (reference sequence). The V and J ends lost 5 bases and 7 bases, in that order; junction bases with no gene match: 7.

CDR3 nucleotides: TGTGCCACCAGCAGAGCCCCGGCCGACAATGGCTACACCTTC. Residues: CATSRAPADNGYTF. The V and J genes are TRBV15 and TRBJ1-2; the D is unclear. CDR3 length: 14 amino acids. V lost 1 base and J 6 bases, leaving 12 bases between the germline ends. Looked up from germline, CDR1 is LNHNV and CDR2 is YYDKDF (reference sequence).

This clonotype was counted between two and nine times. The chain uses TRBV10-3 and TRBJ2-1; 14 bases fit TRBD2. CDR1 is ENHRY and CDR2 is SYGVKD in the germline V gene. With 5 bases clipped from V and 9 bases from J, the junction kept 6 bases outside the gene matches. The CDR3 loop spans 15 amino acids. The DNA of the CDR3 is TGTGCCATCAGTCCGGGACTAGCGGGAGTCTTTGAGCAGTTCTTC. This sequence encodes CAISPGLAGVFEQFF.

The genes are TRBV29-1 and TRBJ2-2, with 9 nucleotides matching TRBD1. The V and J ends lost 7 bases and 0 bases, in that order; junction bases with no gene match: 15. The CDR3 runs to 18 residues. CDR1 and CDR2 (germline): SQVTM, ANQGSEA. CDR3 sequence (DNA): TGCAGCGCCCTGGGGGGCAAAGACAGGGGGTCGAACACCGGGGAGCTGTTTTTT. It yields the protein CSALGGKDRGSNTGELFF.

The CDR3 loop is CAWTRSGNNNQPQHF. As DNA, the CDR3 is TGTGCCTGGACTAGGAGTGGCAACAACAATCAGCCCCAGCATTTT. This chain connects TRBV30 to TRBJ1-5; D not resolved. Looked up from germline, CDR1 is GTSNPN and CDR2 is SVGIG (reference sequence). Trimming took off 4 bases at V and 3 bases at J, with 16 bases between the two ends. This CDR3 has 15 residues.

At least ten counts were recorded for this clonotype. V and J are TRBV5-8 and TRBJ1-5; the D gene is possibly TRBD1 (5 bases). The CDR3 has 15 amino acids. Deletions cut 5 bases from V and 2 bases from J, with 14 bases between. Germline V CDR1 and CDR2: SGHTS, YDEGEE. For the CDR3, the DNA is TGTGCCAGCAGGGTGAGAGGGGACGGCAATCAGCCCCAGCATTTT. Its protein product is CASRVRGDGNQPQHF.

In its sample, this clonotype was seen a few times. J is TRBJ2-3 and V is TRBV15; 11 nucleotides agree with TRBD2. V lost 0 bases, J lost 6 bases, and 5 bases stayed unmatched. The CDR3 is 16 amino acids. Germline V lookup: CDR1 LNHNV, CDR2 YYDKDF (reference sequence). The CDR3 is CATSRDRVAGGDTQYF. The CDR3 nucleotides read TGTGCCACCAGCAGAGATCGAGTAGCGGGGGGGGATACGCAGTATTTT.

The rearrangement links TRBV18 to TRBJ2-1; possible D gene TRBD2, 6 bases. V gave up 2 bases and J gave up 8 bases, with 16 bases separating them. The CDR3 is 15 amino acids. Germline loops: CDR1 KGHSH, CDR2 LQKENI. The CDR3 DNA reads TGTGCCAGCTCACCATCCCTCGGGAGTAGCCATGAGCAGTTCTTC. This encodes CASSPSLGSSHEQFF.

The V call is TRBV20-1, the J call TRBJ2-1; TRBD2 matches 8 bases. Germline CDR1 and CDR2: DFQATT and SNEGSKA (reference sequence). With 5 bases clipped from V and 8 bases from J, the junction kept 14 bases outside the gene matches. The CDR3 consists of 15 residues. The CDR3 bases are TGCAGTGCTTGGGCCGCGGGACTAGGGCACGATGAGCAGTTCTTC. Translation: CSAWAAGLGHDEQFF.

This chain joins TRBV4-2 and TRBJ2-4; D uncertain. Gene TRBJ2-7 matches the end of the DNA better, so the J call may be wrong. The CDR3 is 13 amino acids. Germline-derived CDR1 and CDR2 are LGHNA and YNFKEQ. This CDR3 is CASSQVIDYEQYF. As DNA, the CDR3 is TGTGCCAGCAGCCAAGTTATAGACTACGAGCAGTACTTC.

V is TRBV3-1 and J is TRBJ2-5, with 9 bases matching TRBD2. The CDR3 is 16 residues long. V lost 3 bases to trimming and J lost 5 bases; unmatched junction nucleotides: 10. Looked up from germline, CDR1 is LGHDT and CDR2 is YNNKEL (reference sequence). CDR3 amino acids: CASSQRLAVVGETQYF. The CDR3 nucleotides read TGTGCCAGCAGCCAGAGACTAGCGGTAGTGGGGGAGACCCAGTACTTC.

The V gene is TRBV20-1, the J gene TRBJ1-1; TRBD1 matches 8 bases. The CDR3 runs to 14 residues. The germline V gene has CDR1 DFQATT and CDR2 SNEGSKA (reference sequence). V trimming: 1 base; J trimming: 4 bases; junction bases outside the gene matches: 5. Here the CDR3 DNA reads TGCAGTGCTAGAGTACCAGGGGGCGGCACTGAAGCTTTCTTT. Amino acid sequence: CSARVPGGGTEAFF.

The CDR3 region is CASSLTNRETQYF. The DNA of the CDR3 is TGTGCCAGCAGTTTGACCAATAGGGAGACCCAGTACTTC. The chain combines TRBV7-9 with TRBJ2-7; D call uncertain. The DNA end lines up better with TRBJ2-5; the J call may be wrong. Germline V CDR1 and CDR2: SEHNR, FQNEAQ (reference sequence). The CDR3 sequence is 13 residues long.

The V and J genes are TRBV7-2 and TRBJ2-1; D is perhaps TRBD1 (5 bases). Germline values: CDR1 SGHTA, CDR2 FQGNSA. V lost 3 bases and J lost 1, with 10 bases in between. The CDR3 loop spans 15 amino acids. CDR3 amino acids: CASSFRGWSYNEQFF. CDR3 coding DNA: TGTGCCAGCAGCTTTAGGGGATGGTCCTACAATGAGCAGTTCTTC.

CDR3 DNA sequence: TGTGCCAGCGGGCGGACTAGCGCGTACAATGAGCAGTTCTTC. Translating it yields CASGRTSAYNEQFF. The V gene is TRBV12-3 or TRBV12-4, the J gene TRBJ2-1; 9 nucleotides agree with TRBD2. The CDR3 sequence is 14 residues long. V gave up 8 bases and J gave up 4 bases; unmatched junction bases: 6.

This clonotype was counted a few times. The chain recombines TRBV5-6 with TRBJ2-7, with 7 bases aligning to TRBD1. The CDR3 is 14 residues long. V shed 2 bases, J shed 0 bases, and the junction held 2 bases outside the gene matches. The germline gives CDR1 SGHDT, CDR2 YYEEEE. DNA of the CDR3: TGTGCCAGCAGCTTTGGGACAGCCTCCTACGAGCAGTACTTC. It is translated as CASSFGTASYEQYF.

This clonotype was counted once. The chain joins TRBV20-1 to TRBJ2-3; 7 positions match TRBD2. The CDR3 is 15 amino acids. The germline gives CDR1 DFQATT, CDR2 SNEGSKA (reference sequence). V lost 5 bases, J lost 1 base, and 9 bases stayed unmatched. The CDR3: CSASGASGRTDTQYF. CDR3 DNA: TGCAGTGCTTCCGGGGCTAGCGGACGCACAGATACGCAGTATTTT.

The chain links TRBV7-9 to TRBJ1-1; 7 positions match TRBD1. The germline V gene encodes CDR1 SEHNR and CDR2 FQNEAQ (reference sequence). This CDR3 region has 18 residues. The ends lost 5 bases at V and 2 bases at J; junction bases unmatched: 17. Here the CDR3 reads CASSRIGQKTGPNTEAFF. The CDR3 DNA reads TGTGCCAGCAGCCGGATCGGACAAAAGACAGGGCCCAACACTGAAGCTTTCTTT.

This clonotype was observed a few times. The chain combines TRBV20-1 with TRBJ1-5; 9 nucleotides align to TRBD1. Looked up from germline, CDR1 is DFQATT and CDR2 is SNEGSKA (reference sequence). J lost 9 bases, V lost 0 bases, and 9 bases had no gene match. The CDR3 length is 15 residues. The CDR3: CSARDKGQGFRPQHF. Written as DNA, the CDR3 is TGCAGTGCTAGAGATAAGGGACAGGGCTTTCGGCCCCAGCATTTT.

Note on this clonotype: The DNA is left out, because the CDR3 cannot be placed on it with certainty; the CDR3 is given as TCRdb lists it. CDR3 residues: CASSVFLLVDYEQYF. V is TRBV2 and J is TRBJ2-7. Per germline, CDR1 SNHLY and CDR2 FYNNEI. The CDR3 length equals 15 residues, ends included.

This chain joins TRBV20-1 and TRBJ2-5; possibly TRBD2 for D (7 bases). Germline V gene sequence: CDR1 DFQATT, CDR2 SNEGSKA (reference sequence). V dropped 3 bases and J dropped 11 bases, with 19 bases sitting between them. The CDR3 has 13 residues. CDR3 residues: CSASPGGEDNQYF. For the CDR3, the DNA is TGCAGTGCTAGTCCGGGGGGCGAGGATAATCAGTACTTC.

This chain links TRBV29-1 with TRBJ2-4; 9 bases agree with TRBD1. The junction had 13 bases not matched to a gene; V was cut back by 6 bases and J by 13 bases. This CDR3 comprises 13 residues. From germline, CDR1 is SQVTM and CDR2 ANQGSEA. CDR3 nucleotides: TGCAGCGTAGCCGGGACAGGGACCTACAAGCAGTACTTC. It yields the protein CSVAGTGTYKQYF.